Reported below is one TCR beta chain. Only a few counts were recorded for this clonotype. Its target antigen remains unknown. The record has no base qualities; no much larger clone is one base away. This sample was included in a study of blood T cells in healthy people across ages (dated by TCRdb to the mid-2010s). General notes on the study: In model experiments, roughly one uniquely barcoded TCR beta cDNA molecule per two T cells was captured by template switching. To track age-related changes in TCR beta repertoire diversity, the study relied on deep sequencing normalized with unique cDNA molecular identifiers. The donors were split into four age groups: young (average 16 years), middle-aged (about 40), aged (approximately 60) and long-lived (roughly 88). To avoid experimental bias, donors of different ages were spread randomly across the sequencing lanes. Using the same blood draw, the study looked at two additional independent replicas of 1 million unique cDNA reads for two donors, one aged 18 to 30 and the other aged 80 or older. Findings and caveats that apply to the study as a whole: Observed TCR beta diversity per million T cells fell roughly linearly with age, and a significant reduction was already apparent by age around 40. Compared with the aged group, the long-lived group had more naive CD4+ T cells, fewer expanded clones and increased TCR diversity, a pattern suggesting age selection. Donor CMV infection status was unknown, potentially confounding age-related changes in expanded clonotypes. A strong correlation was found between observed TCR beta diversity and the percentage of naive T cells measured by flow cytometry. Total diversity estimates from one million sequenced T cells were considered lower bounds and underestimates. Bulk unsorted PBMC profiling prevented conclusive comparison of naive and antigen-experienced compartments.

Donors were 39 systemically healthy Caucasian individuals from Russia aged about 6 to 100 years. Each donor gave 8 to 10 milliliters of peripheral blood, drawn into EDTA-treated Vacutainer tubes. Ficoll-Paque density-gradient centrifugation was used to isolate PBMCs, with at least 7 million per sample. Total RNA, at least 5 micrograms per sample, was extracted from PBMCs with Trizol reagent. The percentages of naive CD45RAhigh/CD27high T cells were determined by flow cytometry on a PBMC aliquot from every donor. Library generation was performed with 5' RACE. Sequenced using an Illumina HiSeq 2500. A second PCR of roughly 7 to 12 cycles was run with a J-beta primer mix and a sample-barcoded 5' primer. Each TCR beta cDNA molecule received a unique molecular identifier from a template-switch 5' adaptor carrying 12 random nucleotides. Each sample yielded at least 3 million CDR3-containing paired-end reads. All of the RNA was converted into first-strand cDNA using the Mint cDNA synthesis kit, with a TRBC-specific oligonucleotide serving as the primer. All cDNA was treated with uracil-DNA glycosylase and then went through a first 18-cycle PCR with the universal primers M1SS and BC2_uni_R. Per the authors' processing: For normalization, 1 million high-quality reads, each with a distinct molecular identifier, were randomly selected from each sample. Reads sharing molecular identifiers were discarded rather than binned into consensus sequences. CDR3 identification, clonotype clustering and error correction used MiTCR with a Q25 quality threshold and the strictest error-elimination algorithm. Lower-bound total TCR beta diversity was estimated with a nonparametric unseen species model using Euler transformation. Using fastp at Q25 and MiXCR, TCRdb reprocessed the public reads and kept productive beta chains. A single entry per CDR3 protein holds the most common genes and DNA from its merged rows. These V and J calls rely on TCRdb rather than the paper's analysis. Present in this sample are about 1.8 million distinct CDR3 sequences, roughly 49% of which were seen just once. In total, the top ten clones hold 2% to 2.5% of the sample.

CDR3 length: 15 amino acids, cysteine to phenylalanine. The retained sequence is limited to the CDR3, 45 bases, with the frame set at the first base. Between the V and J ends, shortened by 7 bases and 1 base respectively, the junction contains 14 bases. As encoded in the germline V gene, CDR1 is SGHTA while CDR2 is FQGNSA. The specimen sequenced was blood. This TCR came from a woman aged 40 to 49 in good health. The chain is assembled from TRBV7-2 and TRBJ2-1; the D gene is perhaps TRBD2, from 6 matching bases. The DNA sequence is as follows: TGTGCCAGCACCGTCGGAGGGACTTCCTACAATGAGCAGTTCTTC. Its amino acids are CASTVGGTSYNEQFF.